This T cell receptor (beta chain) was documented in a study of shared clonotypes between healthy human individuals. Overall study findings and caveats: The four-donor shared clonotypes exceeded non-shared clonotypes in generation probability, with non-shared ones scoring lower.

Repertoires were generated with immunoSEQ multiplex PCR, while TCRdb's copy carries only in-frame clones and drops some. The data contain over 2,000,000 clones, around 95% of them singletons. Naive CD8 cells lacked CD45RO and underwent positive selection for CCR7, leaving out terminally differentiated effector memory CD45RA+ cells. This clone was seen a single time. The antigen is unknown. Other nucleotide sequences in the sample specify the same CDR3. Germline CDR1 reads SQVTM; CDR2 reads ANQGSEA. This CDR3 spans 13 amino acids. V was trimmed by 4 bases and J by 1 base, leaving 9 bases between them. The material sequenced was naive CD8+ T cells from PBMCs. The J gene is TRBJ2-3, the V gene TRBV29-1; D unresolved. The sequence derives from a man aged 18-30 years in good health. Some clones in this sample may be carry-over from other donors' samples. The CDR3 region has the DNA TGCAGCGTTGTGGGCGGCCGCACAGATACGCAGTATTTT. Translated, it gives CSVVGGRTDTQYF.